This TCR beta chain stems from a study of early stage breast cancer tumors. Sequencing used immunoSEQ multiplex PCR; TCRdb keeps in-frame clones, though not all of them. This table holds roughly 1,500 clones, roughly 80% found once. The length of the CDR3 is 12 residues. V lost 4 bases, J lost 4 bases, and 10 bases lay in between. Germline V gene data show CDR1 as SQVTM and CDR2 as ANQGSEA. Sequences were obtained from normal breast tissue next to the tumor. This clonotype was sampled from a person in their fifties or sixties with breast cancer. V gene TRBV29-1 combines with J gene TRBJ2-5; D gene uncertain. CDR3 nucleotides: TGCAGCGTTGGGAAGGACCGAGAGACCCAGTACTTC. Its translation: CSVGKDRETQYF.